These 22 T cell receptor beta chains were sequenced from one sample in a study of OX40 agonist ivuxolimab in advanced cancers. The repertoire was sequenced with immunoSEQ multiplex PCR; TCRdb's copy has only in-frame clones and lacks some. The top ten hold 0.55% to 0.7% of the sample, which has 70,000 to 85,000 clones, approximately 90% seen once. This sample comprised CD4+ or CD8+ T cells sorted from blood, obtained in a trial of the OX40 agonist ivuxolimab. The receptors derive from an adult with an advanced solid tumor such as melanoma, head and neck, liver or kidney cancer.

The rearrangement uses TRBV5-1 and TRBJ1-1; TRBD1 agrees at 7 bases. CDR1 is SGHRS and CDR2 is YFSETQ in the germline V gene. V lost 0 bases and J lost 10; bases outside the gene matches: 9. This CDR3 contains 14 residues. The CDR3 protein is CASSLDRGTMAAFF. The CDR3 DNA is TGCGCCAGCAGCTTGGACAGGGGTACTATGGCAGCTTTCTTT.

This chain uses TRBV2 with TRBJ1-1; maybe TRBD1 (5 bases). V was trimmed by 4 bases and J by 3 bases, leaving 12 bases between them. The germline gives CDR1 SNHLY, CDR2 FYNNEI. The length of the CDR3 is 14 residues. CDR3: CASSAEGEDTEAFF. As DNA, the CDR3 is TGTGCCAGCAGTGCCGAAGGGGAGGACACTGAAGCTTTCTTT.

The rearrangement uses TRBV6-1 and TRBJ2-7; 11 nucleotides line up with TRBD2. The CDR3 runs to 15 residues. The trim removed 4 bases at V and 5 bases at J, leaving 7 bases unmatched. From germline, CDR1 is MNHNS and CDR2 SASEGT. CDR3 DNA: TGTGCCAGCAGTGGGGGACTAGCGGCACTAAACGAGCAGTACTTC. This translates into CASSGGLAALNEQYF.

This clone was detected once. The V gene is TRBV6-6, the J gene TRBJ2-3, with D unresolved. This CDR3 region has 16 residues. Looked up from germline, CDR1 is MNHNY and CDR2 is SVGAGI (reference sequence). Trimming took off 7 bases at V and 2 bases at J, with 19 bases between the two ends. CDR3 region: CASKEGLALYTDTQYF. In nucleotides, the CDR3 is TGTGCCAGCAAAGAAGGCCTGGCCCTTTACACAGATACGCAGTATTTT.

Notes on this clone: Germline and junction disagree at one end, which may indicate a read error. The chain is built from TRBV7-7 and TRBJ2-5; D is possibly TRBD1 (6 bases). This CDR3 comprises 14 residues. Germline V gives CDR1 SSHAT, CDR2 FNYEAQ (reference sequence). The CDR3: CASSTDRPSETQYF. The CDR3 nucleotides are TGTGCTAGCAGCACCGACAGGCCTTCGGAGACCCAGTACTTC. Together with reference TRBV7-7 and TRBJ2-5, the CDR3 gives the full variable domain: GAGVSQSPRYKVTKRGQDVTLRCDPISSHATLYWYQQALGQGPEFLTYFNYEAQPDKSGLPSDRFSAERPEGSISTLTIQRTEQRDSAMYRCASSTDRPSETQYFGPGTRLLVL.

This clone was observed a handful of times. The genes are TRBV2 and TRBJ2-5; D unresolved. This CDR3 region has 13 residues. V was shortened by 5 bases and J by 1 base, with 8 bases between the two germline ends. The germline V gene encodes CDR1 SNHLY and CDR2 FYNNEI. DNA for the CDR3: TGTGCCAGCAGTTTGTGGGGCCAAGAGACCCAGTACTTC. Translation: CASSLWGQETQYF.

Points on this clone: The sample has other DNA sequences that encode this CDR3 too. The rearrangement joins TRBV28 to TRBJ1-5; D gene uncertain. Trimming stripped 3 bases from V and 3 bases from J, with 12 bases between. This CDR3 has 15 residues. Looked up from germline, CDR1 is MDHEN and CDR2 is SYDVKM. Here the CDR3 DNA reads TGTGCCAGCAGTTTGAAGGGATCCTACAATCAGCCCCAGCATTTT. Translated, it gives CASSLKGSYNQPQHF.

The gene calls are TRBV6-6 and TRBJ2-3; 8 nucleotides agree with TRBD1. The CDR3 has 16 amino acids. The V and J ends lost 5 bases and 2 bases, in that order; junction bases with no gene match: 9. The V gene's germline CDR1 is MNHNY and CDR2 SVGAGI (reference sequence). The CDR3 spells CASSTRQGYSTDTQYF. DNA for the CDR3: TGTGCCAGCAGTACCAGACAGGGGTATTCCACAGATACGCAGTATTTT.

Comment on this clone: This same CDR3 is encoded by further DNA sequences in the sample. The rearrangement uses TRBV4-1 and TRBJ2-1; D possibly corresponds to TRBD2 (6 bases). In germline, CDR1 is MGHRA, CDR2 YSYEKL. Between the trimmed V and J ends, which lost 3 bases and 1 base, there was a span of 13 bases. This CDR3 spans 16 amino acids. The chain's CDR3 is CASSQATSGSYNEQFF. In DNA, the CDR3 is TGCGCCAGCAGCCAGGCGACCAGCGGGTCCTACAATGAGCAGTTCTTC.

The chain recombines TRBV7-8 with TRBJ2-7; TRBD2 agrees at 14 bases. Germline V CDR1 and CDR2: SGHVS, FQNEAQ. The CDR3 totals 18 residues. J was trimmed by 3 bases and V by 4 bases; bases with no gene match: 11. The CDR3 nucleotides are TGTGCCAGCAGCTCACGGACTAGCGGGAGGCCCAGGGTCTACGAGCAGTACTTC. This translates into CASSSRTSGRPRVYEQYF.

This rearrangement joins TRBV6-1 to TRBJ2-1; perhaps TRBD1 as D (5 bases). The V end was cut by 6 bases, the J end by 7 bases, with 10 bases between. Looked up from germline, CDR1 is MNHNS and CDR2 is SASEGT. The CDR3 consists of 12 residues. The CDR3 nucleotides read TGTGCCAGCAGCCTAAAGGGGAATGAGCAGTTCTTC. Residues: CASSLKGNEQFF.

The chain carries TRBV11-3 and TRBJ1-3; no clear D. Germline loops: CDR1 SGHNT, CDR2 YENEEA. Trimming stripped 5 bases from V and 5 bases from J, with 7 bases between. The CDR3 length is 12 residues. CDR3 residues: CASSSSRNTIYF. DNA for the CDR3: TGTGCCAGCAGCAGCAGCCGAAACACCATATATTTT.

This chain uses TRBV18 with TRBJ1-5; D call uncertain. The CDR3 has 13 amino acids. Germline-derived CDR1 and CDR2 are KGHSH and LQKENI. The V end was cut by 2 bases, the J end by 6 bases, with 8 bases between. The CDR3 DNA follows: TGTGCCAGCTCACCAGGGGAAGGTCAGCCCCAGCATTTT. Translated: CASSPGEGQPQHF.

This clone was counted once. V is TRBV20-1 and J is TRBJ1-2; D gene ambiguous. The CDR3 has 10 amino acids. The germline V gene encodes CDR1 DFQATT and CDR2 SNEGSKA (reference sequence). CDR3 region: CSARPSGYTF. CDR3 coding DNA: TGCAGCGCAAGACCGTCGGGCTACACCTTC.

The genes are TRBV2 and TRBJ1-6; 9 nucleotides line up with TRBD1. V trimming: 9 bases; J trimming: 10 bases; junction bases outside the gene matches: 13. This CDR3 has 15 residues. The germline gives CDR1 SNHLY, CDR2 FYNNEI. This CDR3 reads CARGTGTGTASPLHF. DNA for the CDR3: TGTGCCAGGGGGACCGGGACAGGGACCGCGTCACCCCTCCACTTT.

Concerning this clone: Other nucleotide sequences in the sample specify the same CDR3. The chain links TRBV7-8 to TRBJ2-2; a possible D gene is TRBD2 (6 bases). Per the germline V gene, CDR1 is SGHVS and CDR2 is FQNEAQ. There are 15 residues in the CDR3. V lost 6 bases and J 1 base, leaving 12 bases between the germline ends. CDR3 in amino acids: CASSQIAENTGELFF. The DNA for the CDR3 is TGTGCCAGCAGTCAGATAGCGGAGAACACCGGGGAGCTGTTTTTT. The whole variable domain, remainder taken from reference TRBV7-8 and TRBJ2-2, is GAGVSQSPRYKVAKRGQDVALRCDPISGHVSLFWYQQALGQGPEFLTYFQNEAQLDKSGLPSDRFFAERPEGSVSTLKIQRTQQEDSAVYLCASSQIAENTGELFFGEGSRLTVL.

The chain couples TRBV28 to TRBJ2-2, with 8 nucleotides matching TRBD2. Germline-derived CDR1 and CDR2 are MDHEN and SYDVKM. With V trimmed by 6 bases and J by 7 bases, 10 bases remained unmatched. The CDR3 extends over 15 amino acids. The CDR3 nucleotides are TGTGCCAGCAGCCGAAACGGACTAGCCGGCGGGGAGCTGTTTTTT. It specifies CASSRNGLAGGELFF. The full variable domain, rest sourced from reference TRBV28 and TRBJ2-2, is DVKVTQSSRYLVKRTGEKVFLECVQDMDHENMFWYRQDPGLGLRLIYFSYDVKMKEKGDIPEGYSVSREKKERFSLILESASTNQTSMYLCASSRNGLAGGELFFGEGSRLTVL.

The table lists this clone with a count of one. The DNA of the CDR3 is TGTGCCAGCAGCTTGGAAACCGGGACAGGGTACACAGATACGCAGTATTTT. Translating it yields CASSLETGTGYTDTQYF. V gene TRBV5-4 combines with J gene TRBJ2-3, with 9 nucleotides matching TRBD1. The CDR3 is made up of 17 amino acids. The V gene end was trimmed by 0 bases and the J gene end by 2 bases; junction bases not matched to a gene: 7. Looked up from germline, CDR1 is SGHNT and CDR2 is YYREEE (reference sequence).

The chain recombines TRBV10-2 with TRBJ1-1, with TRBD1 matching 8 bases. The V and J ends lost 8 bases and 4 bases, in that order; junction bases with no gene match: 9. The length of the CDR3 is 14 residues. Germline assignment: CDR1 WSHSY and CDR2 SAAADI. In nucleotides, the CDR3 is TGCGCCAGCTGTTCCGACAGGGGTGTCACTGAAGCTTTCTTT. The encoded protein is CASCSDRGVTEAFF.

V is TRBV6-6 and J is TRBJ1-4; D unclear. V gave up 6 bases and J gave up 5 bases, with 13 bases separating them. The germline V gene encodes CDR1 MNHNY and CDR2 SVGAGI (reference sequence). CDR3 length: 14 residues. This chain's CDR3 is CASRSNPGNEKLFF. CDR3 DNA sequence: TGTGCCAGCAGGAGCAACCCCGGAAATGAAAAACTGTTTTTT.

This chain links TRBV7-9 with TRBJ1-1; no clear D. The V and J ends lost 3 bases and 0 bases respectively, with 8 bases between them. The germline gives CDR1 SEHNR, CDR2 FQNEAQ (reference sequence). This CDR3 comprises 14 residues. The CDR3 loop is CASSFRAVNTEAFF. CDR3 in DNA: TGTGCCAGCAGCTTTAGGGCCGTGAACACTGAAGCTTTCTTT. The full variable domain, with the rest looked up from reference TRBV7-9 and TRBJ1-1, is DTGVSQNPRHKITKRGQNVTFRCDPISEHNRLYWYRQTLGQGPEFLTYFQNEAQLEKSRLLSDRFSAERPKGSFSTLEIQRTEQGDSAMYLCASSFRAVNTEAFFGQGTRLTVV.

The chain joins TRBV28 to TRBJ2-7; TRBD2 is a possible D gene (5 bases). V gave up 3 bases and J gave up 3 bases, with 15 bases separating them. Germline V gives CDR1 MDHEN, CDR2 SYDVKM. The CDR3 loop spans 15 amino acids. CDR3 sequence: CASSFFGREHYEQYF. For the CDR3, the DNA is TGTGCCAGCAGTTTTTTTGGTCGGGAACACTACGAGCAGTACTTC.